The 6 T cell receptor beta chains below all came from one sample that was sequenced in a study of blood T cell repertoires in COVID-19. The repertoire was sequenced with immunoSEQ multiplex PCR; TCRdb's copy has only in-frame clones and lacks some. This table holds fewer than 350,000 clones, approximately 90% found once. Source material: PBMCs or T cells enriched from blood (not recorded which). The receptors stem from a woman between 40 and 55 years old with acute COVID-19.

The chain employs TRBV18 and TRBJ1-5, with D unclear. The V gene's germline CDR1 is KGHSH and CDR2 LQKENI. The germline V and J ends were trimmed by 8 bases and 3 bases, with 11 bases remaining between them. This CDR3 has 13 residues. This CDR3 is CASRSDLNQPQHF. CDR3 DNA sequence: TGTGCCAGCCGCAGCGACCTCAATCAGCCCCAGCATTTT.

The chain uses TRBV19 and TRBJ1-2; tentatively, D is TRBD1 (6 bases). From germline, CDR1 is LNHDA and CDR2 SQIVND (reference sequence). V gave up 3 bases and J gave up 2 bases, with 7 bases separating them. The CDR3 contains 13 residues. Here the CDR3 reads CASSITGNYGYTF. CDR3 DNA sequence: TGTGCCAGTAGTATCACAGGGAACTATGGCTACACCTTC.

The rearrangement links TRBV19 to TRBJ1-5, with TRBD1 identical over 11 bases. CDR1 is LNHDA and CDR2 is SQIVND in the germline V gene (reference sequence). This CDR3 region has 14 residues. V was pared by 6 bases and J by 4 bases, with 2 bases of the junction left unmatched. The CDR3 spells CASRDRGRNQPQHF. CDR3 DNA sequence: TGTGCCAGTAGGGACAGGGGGCGGAATCAGCCCCAGCATTTT.

This clone has just a few counts. The chain recombines TRBV5-8 with TRBJ1-6; no definite D call. CDR3 length: 17 residues. Germline V gives CDR1 SGHTS, CDR2 YDEGEE. Trimming took 4 bases from V and 2 from J, leaving 16 bases between them. The CDR3 DNA is TGTGCCAGCAGCCTAACTGTCGGAACTACCTATAATTCACCCCTCCACTTT. Translation gives CASSLTVGTTYNSPLHF.

The chain has TRBV5-1 and TRBJ2-3; weak D call: TRBD2 (6 bases). This CDR3 has 14 amino acids. Deletions cut 0 bases from V and 2 bases from J, with 7 bases between. CDR1 is SGHRS and CDR2 is YFSETQ in the germline V gene. The CDR3, as DNA: TGCGCCAGCAGCTTGGAACTAGCCACAGATACGCAGTATTTT. This sequence encodes CASSLELATDTQYF.

This chain links TRBV28 with TRBJ1-2; TRBD1 matches at 8 bases. V trimming: 2 bases; J trimming: 10 bases; junction bases outside the gene matches: 3. The CDR3 spans 12 residues. Per the germline V gene, CDR1 is MDHEN and CDR2 is SYDVKM. CDR3 in DNA: TGTGCCAGCAGTTTAAGGACAGGGCACTACACCTTC. This gives the protein CASSLRTGHYTF.